Given below is one TCR beta chain in context. Its antigen is not identified. Per germline, CDR1 SGHAT and CDR2 FQNNGV. Trimming left V 5 bases short and J 5 bases short, with 17 bases between. CDR3 length: 15 amino acids. Naive CD8 cells were CD45RO-negative, positively selected for CCR7, excluding terminally differentiated effector memory CD45RA+ cells. The sample belongs to a study of shared clonotypes between healthy human individuals. Study findings and constraints: The diversity represented, both genetic and in exposure history, was limited by few donors. It was the non-shared clonotypes that had lower generation probabilities than clonotypes shared by all four donors. Researchers found naive subsets generally carried larger estimated richness than memory subsets.

The assay was immunoSEQ multiplex PCR, and TCRdb's table has in-frame clones only and misses some. The sample contains over 2 million clones, approximately 94% of which appear only once. Sequencing was carried out using naive CD8+ T cells sorted from blood. This chain joins TRBV11-2 and TRBJ2-3; D is ambiguous. The TCR was taken from a man aged 18-30 years in good health. CDR3 nucleotide sequence: TGTGCCAGCAGCCCAACCGTCCTCTCCAGAGATACGCAGTATTTT. It is translated as CASSPTVLSRDTQYF.